This entry features one T cell receptor (beta chain) sequence. There are 15 residues in the CDR3. Germline-derived CDR1 and CDR2 are ENHRY and SYGVKD. The J segment lost 2 bases and the V segment lost 6 bases, leaving 3 bases of the junction unmatched. The data belong to a study of shared clonotypes between healthy human individuals. The authors ran the assay at deep level. TCRdb keeps only in-frame clones here, not all; method: immunoSEQ multiplex PCR. The data contain about 600,000 clones, around 81% of them singletons. The chain combines TRBV10-3 with TRBJ2-1; 11 nucleotides line up with TRBD2. The sequence derives from a woman between 35 and 50 years old in good health. Some clones in this sample may be carry-over from other donors' samples. The sample comprised PBMCs. Here the CDR3 reads CAISRLAGTYNEQFF. In DNA, the CDR3 is TGTGCCATCAGCAGACTAGCGGGGACCTACAATGAGCAGTTCTTC.